Listed here are 12 T cell receptor beta chains from one sample, sequenced in a study of T-cell reconstitution after alpha-beta-depleted transplantation in children. Library preparation (for TCRbeta) was performed with unique molecular identifiers. TCRdb reanalysed the PCR reads using MiXCR and keeps one entry per CDR3 protein. The table has more than 500,000 distinct CDR3 sequences, approximately 10% seen once; the top ten hold around 15%. The source material was PBMCs, mostly from graft donor cells, sampled 180 days after TCRalphabeta/CD19-depleted stem cell transplant. These receptors were taken from a female patient younger than 10 who had a stem cell transplant for aplastic anemia, so the T cells may come from the graft donor.

This clonotype was picked up many times. The chain employs TRBV10-3 and TRBJ1-4, with D unclear. Germline CDR1 ENHRY, CDR2 SYGVKD. This CDR3 is built from 13 residues. Trimming stripped 2 bases from V and 10 bases from J, with 11 bases between. The CDR3 DNA reads TGTGCCATCAGTGAGGGGGTCGGCCGAAAACTGTTTTTT. Translation: CAISEGVGRKLFF.

In its sample, this clonotype was seen many times. The chain employs TRBV5-1 and TRBJ2-1; 9 bases map to TRBD2. The CDR3 sequence is 15 residues long. The germline V gene encodes CDR1 SGHRS and CDR2 YFSETQ. The ends lost 4 bases at V and 10 bases at J; junction bases unmatched: 12. CDR3 loop: CASSPLGGRAEEQFF. CDR3 sequence (DNA): TGCGCCAGCAGCCCGCTGGGCGGGAGGGCCGAGGAGCAGTTCTTC.

This clonotype was counted between two and nine times. The J gene is TRBJ2-7, the V gene TRBV7-6; 8 nucleotides match TRBD1. The germline V gene encodes CDR1 SGHVS and CDR2 FNYEAQ. The CDR3 length is 15 residues. The junction had 9 bases not matched to a gene; V was cut back by 4 bases and J by 4 bases. The CDR3 protein is CASSSHDRGVYEQYF. CDR3 coding DNA: TGTGCCAGCAGCTCGCATGACAGGGGCGTTTACGAGCAGTACTTC.

This clonotype was seen ten or more times. The rearrangement uses TRBV19 and TRBJ1-1; 7 positions agree with TRBD1. This CDR3 has 17 residues. With V trimmed by 4 bases and J by 1 base, 12 bases remained unmatched. Looked up from germline, CDR1 is LNHDA and CDR2 is SQIVND (reference sequence). CDR3 in DNA: TGTGCCAGTAGTAGTCACTGGAGTCGGGACAGGAACACTGAAGCTTTCTTT. The encoded protein is CASSSHWSRDRNTEAFF.

This clonotype has more than one count but fewer than ten. This chain joins TRBV5-1 and TRBJ2-1; D unresolved. The germline CDR1 and CDR2 sequences are SGHRS and YFSETQ. Trimming pared 3 bases from V and 8 bases from J, leaving 9 bases between. The CDR3 contains 12 residues. In DNA form, the CDR3 reads TGCGCCAGCAGCTATCTATCCGATGAGCAGTTCTTC. It encodes CASSYLSDEQFF.

The rearrangement links TRBV27 to TRBJ1-1; 7 nucleotides line up with TRBD1. The CDR3 is 13 residues long. Trimming removed 6 bases from V and 4 bases from J; junction bases left unmatched: 5. Germline CDR1 MNHEY, CDR2 SMNVEV (reference sequence). CDR3 sequence (DNA): TGTGCCAGCAGCGTGACAGGGCGCACTGAAGCTTTCTTT. Residues: CASSVTGRTEAFF.

The gene calls are TRBV6-2 or TRBV6-3 and TRBJ2-4; TRBD1 is a possible D gene (6 bases). The CDR3 runs 16 residues. V lost 5 bases, J lost 1 base, and 15 bases lay in between. The germline CDR1 and CDR2 sequences are MNHEY and SVGEGT. The CDR3 DNA is TGTGCCAGCAGTCTACCCTGGACAGTCGCCAAAAACATTCAGTACTTC. Translation: CASSLPWTVAKNIQYF.

This clonotype was counted a few times. V gene TRBV10-3 combines with J gene TRBJ2-1, with D perhaps matching TRBD1 (6 bases). The CDR3 length is 14 residues. Germline CDR1 reads ENHRY; CDR2 reads SYGVKD. Trimming left V 10 bases short and J 4 bases short, with 17 bases between. The CDR3 DNA sequence: TGTGCCACCCATAACAGGGCAGATTACAATGAGCAGTTCTTC. Translation: CATHNRADYNEQFF.

The chain has TRBV20-1 and TRBJ1-3; D unresolved. This CDR3 region has 13 residues. The V and J ends lost 1 base and 4 bases respectively, with 8 bases between them. Germline V gives CDR1 DFQATT, CDR2 SNEGSKA (reference sequence). CDR3 nucleotide sequence: TGCAGTGCTAGAGGGCAGGACGGAAACACCATATATTTT. Translation: CSARGQDGNTIYF.

This clonotype came up a few times. This sequence joins TRBV12-3 or TRBV12-4 and TRBJ1-5, with D perhaps TRBD1 (6 bases). With 3 bases removed from V and 4 bases from J, the gap between germline ends came to 19 bases. This CDR3 spans 17 amino acids. CDR3 DNA sequence: TGTGCCAGCAGTTTTTGGAGGGGGAACCTACAGAATCAGCCCCAGCATTTT. Its protein product is CASSFWRGNLQNQPQHF.

At least ten counts were recorded for this clonotype. The V and J genes are TRBV5-5 and TRBJ2-3; 13 bases match TRBD2. The J segment lost 2 bases and the V segment lost 3 bases, leaving 9 bases of the junction unmatched. Germline CDR1 is SGHKS and CDR2 is YYEKEE (reference sequence). The CDR3 sequence is 18 residues long. CDR3 amino acids: CASSYGLAGVGDTDTQYF. The CDR3 DNA reads as TGTGCCAGCAGCTACGGACTAGCGGGAGTAGGGGACACAGATACGCAGTATTTT.

This clonotype was found a few times. The gene calls are TRBV3-1 and TRBJ2-3; perhaps TRBD2 as D (5 bases). This CDR3 is built from 16 residues. Trimming pared 0 bases from V and 6 bases from J, leaving 16 bases between. Germline assignment: CDR1 LGHDT and CDR2 YNNKEL (reference sequence). The CDR3 region is CASSQDRGRKQDTQYF. CDR3 sequence (DNA): TGTGCCAGCAGCCAAGATCGGGGTCGAAAGCAGGATACGCAGTATTTT.